The present T cell receptor (beta chain) was sequenced within a study of radiation and T cells in renal cell carcinoma (dated by TCRdb to about 2020). Turning to the overall study: The samples were drawn from a clinical trial, where primary renal cell carcinomas were treated with 15 Gy of stereotactic body radiation therapy and then removed by nephrectomy 4 weeks afterward. TCR beta sequencing covered around 50 samples in total, comprising around 26 tumors and 27 peripheral blood samples. Across all 50 or so samples, under 4,500,000 unique CDR3 nucleotide sequences, encoding 2.5 million to 3 million unique CDR3 amino acid sequences, were identified. Overall study outcomes, separate from this receptor: The single-armed trial design could not address effects of radiation dose or scheduling on the TCR repertoire. Tracking of blood repertoire dynamics stopped at approximately four weeks after treatment, with no follow-up past that point. Because pretreatment tumor biopsies were not available, the study could not determine whether clonotypes were already present within the tumor at baseline. In blood, the top tumor clonotypes increased between baseline and 2 weeks post-radiation and then shrank by 4 weeks, which suggests that tumor-resident clones expanded only transiently.

The immunoSEQ kit was used, according to the manufacturer's recommendations, to generate TCR beta libraries from genomic DNA. To prepare the libraries, a first multiplex PCR with proprietary primers was run, followed by a second PCR that added unique barcodes, and a bead cleanup was done after each round. A kit-provided positive control reaction and a negative control reaction were included in every sample batch. The final libraries were assessed on an Agilent 4200 TapeStation D1000 ScreenTape, pooled by volume, and quantified by qPCR. Sequencing ran on an Illumina NextSeq500 with a MidOutput 150-cycle cartridge, using 156 Read1 and 15 Index1 cycles with kit custom primers. The pooled library was loaded at about 1 pM, and around 20% PhiX control was spiked in. Turning to the authors' computational methods: The vendor-processed data were analyzed in R, and a clonotype was defined as all T cells that share the same CDR3 nucleotide sequence. In the clone abundance analyses, frequencies in each sample were normalized to that sample's 10,000 most abundant clones. Before analysis, public T cell clones were removed, and these numbered fewer than six per sample on average. An abundance difference of at least 32-fold between compartments was the criterion for calling clonotypes tumor-enriched or baseline blood-enriched. A beta-binomial differential abundance model was applied to find clonotypes that expanded or contracted between blood time points. The Baroni-Urbani and Buser coefficient was used to measure tumor-blood repertoire similarity, and groups were compared with two-tailed Wilcoxon tests in R. TCRdb limited this immuneACCESS table to in-frame rearrangements with V and J called. A share of clones is missing; checked studies link under half to unresolved V genes, and the rest is unexplained. The DNA was the basis for D and trimming; V, J and clone size are from that table. This sample lists some 130,000 clones; roughly four fifths were detected once. Approximately 2% of the sample goes to the ten largest clones.

V is shortened by 5 bases, J by 9 bases, and the region joining them spans 23 bases. The germline V gene encodes CDR1 SEHNR and CDR2 FQNEAQ (reference sequence). The cysteine opens and the phenylalanine closes a CDR3 of 16 amino acids. The sequence is cut down to CDR3 DNA, 48 bases in frame from base 1. The time point label corresponds to: blood 2 weeks post-SBRT. Taken with the paper, the label for treatment or condition translates to: 15 Gy SBRT to primary tumor, nephrectomy 4 weeks later. Serial peripheral blood from radiation-treated patients was sampled at baseline, 2 weeks and 4 weeks after SBRT to track tumor-enriched clonotypes. Every patient had renal cell carcinoma of clear cell pathology. The QIAamp DNA Blood Mini Kit (Qiagen) was used to prepare genomic DNA for TCR sequencing. Samples were included in the analyses only if all quality control checks were passed. This clone occurred a few times. Its antigen is unknown. Base qualities are not provided; no much larger clone lies one nucleotide away.

Here the chain combines TRBV7-9 and TRBJ2-1, with the D gene uncertain. This TCR was recovered from a woman between 55 and 75 years old with renal cell carcinoma. The specimen was blood, collected from a patient whose treatment included radiotherapy and nephrectomy. For the CDR3, the sequence is CASSPALDLASVEQFF. The sequenced DNA is TGTGCCAGCAGCCCGGCTCTAGACCTGGCGTCGGTTGAGCAGTTCTTC.